Given below is one T cell receptor (beta chain) in context. V shed 5 bases, J shed 0 bases, and the junction held 6 bases outside the gene matches. This CDR3 is built from 15 residues. From germline, CDR1 is SGHTA and CDR2 FQGTGA. This sample is part of a study of blood T cell repertoires in COVID-19. Measured with immunoSEQ multiplex PCR; TCRdb has only the in-frame clones, and not every one. The table shows 55,000 to 75,000 clones, with around 77% occurring only once. Source material: peripheral blood. The V gene is TRBV7-3, the J gene TRBJ2-5; 7 nucleotides align to TRBD2. This sequence originates from an elderly man with active or convalescent COVID-19. CDR3 region: CASSLGGANQETQYF. The CDR3 bases are TGTGCCAGCAGCCTGGGAGGGGCAAACCAAGAGACCCAGTACTTC. The variable domain in full, completed from reference TRBV7-3 and TRBJ2-5, reads GAGVSQTPSNKVTEKGKYVELRCDPISGHTALYWYRQSLGQGPEFLIYFQGTGAADDSGLPNDRFFAVRPEGSVSTLKIQRTERGDSAVYLCASSLGGANQETQYFGPGTRLLVL.